This T cell receptor beta chain is from a study of T cells in Graves' hyperthyroidism and ophthalmopathy. The CDR3 is made up of 13 amino acids. CDR1 GTSNPN and CDR2 SVGIG come from the germline V gene (reference sequence). Amplified TCR beta CDR3 regions came from RNA transcripts. The primer set for the first-round RT-PCR of the TCR CDR3 was HTBI. TCRdb reprocessed the multiplex PCR reads with MiXCR, giving one entry per CDR3 protein. This repertoire shows under 650,000 distinct CDR3 sequences, around 15% found once; its top ten account for around 3.9%. Worth noting for this clonotype: Being one base from a much bigger clone, this may be a read error.

The V call is TRBV30, the J call TRBJ2-7, with D tentatively TRBD1 (6 bases). The source material was blood. This sequence originates from a woman aged 25-40 years with Graves' hyperthyroidism. The CDR3 nucleotides are TGTGCCTGGAGTCCAGGACAGTCCTACGAGCACTACTTC. Its protein is CAWSPGQSYEHYF.